One sample yielded the 9 T cell receptor beta chains listed below, sequenced in a study of T-cell memory formation after mild COVID-19. MiXCR, run by TCRdb on the 5' RACE reads, gives a single entry per CDR3 protein. Here the sample spans approximately 350,000 distinct CDR3 sequences, 25% to 30% being singletons. Sequenced input: PBMCs or a T cell subset sorted from them (not recorded which). These receptor sequences come from an adult woman who had mild COVID-19 (a few samples of this study predate the infection). Cell type and time point are not known.

The chain carries TRBV5-1 and TRBJ2-7, with 9 bases identical to TRBD2. Germline CDR1 reads SGHRS; CDR2 reads YFSETQ. The CDR3 sequence is 16 residues long. J gave up 2 bases and V 0 bases, and 6 bases lay outside the gene matches. In DNA, the CDR3 is TGCGCCAGCAGCTTGGCCTGGACTAGCGAAACCTACGAGCAGTACTTC. Amino acids: CASSLAWTSETYEQYF.

This clonotype turned up a few times. The chain is built from TRBV20-1 and TRBJ2-4, with 9 bases that match TRBD1. The CDR3 has 19 residues. J lost 0 bases, V lost 3 bases, and 15 bases had no gene match. Germline-derived CDR1 and CDR2 are DFQATT and SNEGSKA (reference sequence). The chain's CDR3 is CSASWGQGDHYLAKNIQYF. The CDR3 DNA follows: TGCAGTGCTAGTTGGGGACAGGGCGACCATTATCTAGCCAAAAACATTCAGTACTTC.

This clonotype was detected only a few times. This chain links TRBV7-6 with TRBJ2-5; the D gene is possibly TRBD1 (6 bases). V lost 8 bases, J lost 5 bases, and 24 bases lay in between. The CDR3 extends over 16 amino acids. The germline gives CDR1 SGHVS, CDR2 FNYEAQ. This CDR3 is CASGMSRTVNGETQYF. CDR3 sequence (DNA): TGTGCCAGCGGTATGTCCAGGACAGTAAACGGGGAGACCCAGTACTTC.

This chain uses TRBV20-1 with TRBJ2-7; D may be TRBD2 (5 bases). The CDR3 has 14 amino acids. The V end was cut by 1 base, the J end by 4 bases, with 14 bases between. CDR1 and CDR2 (germline): DFQATT, SNEGSKA (reference sequence). CDR3 sequence reads: CSARGRRDIYEQYF. DNA of the CDR3: TGCAGTGCTAGAGGTCGACGGGATATATACGAGCAGTACTTC.

The V and J genes are TRBV9 and TRBJ1-4, with TRBD1 matching 8 bases. Germline V gene data show CDR1 as SGDLS and CDR2 as YYNGEE. Trimming at V came to 0 bases and at J to 7 bases, leaving 5 bases not matched to a gene. This CDR3 comprises 15 residues. CDR3 amino acids: CASSVGAGGIEKLFF. The CDR3 DNA follows: TGTGCCAGCAGCGTAGGGGCAGGGGGCATTGAAAAACTGTTTTTT.

The chain links TRBV29-1 to TRBJ2-3; 12 bases line up with TRBD2. This CDR3 contains 18 residues. Germline assignment: CDR1 SQVTM and CDR2 ANQGSEA. V lost 1 base and J lost 6; bases outside the gene matches: 14. For the CDR3, the DNA is TGCAGCGTTGAAGGAGAGACTAGCGGGAGTGGATTGTTTGATACGCAGTATTTT. It codes for CSVEGETSGSGLFDTQYF.

This chain connects TRBV7-8 to TRBJ2-2; D is possibly TRBD1 or TRBD2 (5 bases each). V was clipped by 7 bases and J by 2 bases, with 14 bases between them. The CDR3 contains 15 residues. CDR1 is SGHVS, CDR2 FQNEAQ, per germline. The chain's CDR3 is CASKSGTPNTGELFF. The CDR3 region has the DNA TGTGCCAGCAAATCCGGGACCCCAAACACCGGGGAGCTGTTTTTT.

This chain uses TRBV6-6 with TRBJ2-1, with D maybe TRBD2 (5 bases). Trimming took off 10 bases at V and 7 bases at J, with 26 bases between the two ends. CDR1 is MNHNY, CDR2 SVGAGI, per germline (reference sequence). The CDR3 contains 16 residues. As DNA, the CDR3 is TGTGCCACCCAACCTGCTCTAGCCGGATATGGGAATGAGCAGTTCTTC. Residues: CATQPALAGYGNEQFF.

The chain has TRBV5-1 and TRBJ1-3; D possibly corresponds to TRBD1 (6 bases). V gave up 0 bases and J gave up 2 bases, with 6 bases separating them. Germline V gene lookup returns CDR1 SGHRS and CDR2 YFSETQ. The CDR3 runs to 14 residues. The CDR3, as DNA: TGCGCCAGCAGCTTGGCAGGGGCTGGAAACACCATATATTTT. Translation: CASSLAGAGNTIYF.